This T cell receptor beta chain appears in the sequencing data of a study of CD4 and CD8 cells across lung adenocarcinoma regions. MiXCR was run by TCRdb on the PCR reads, yielding one entry per CDR3 protein. This sample has over 15,000 distinct CDR3 sequences, with 45% to 55% found just once. Donors had localized lung adenocarcinoma, a non-small cell lung cancer. As to this clonotype: At one of its ends the junction is not consistent with the germline gene, which may arise from a read error.

Material: CD4+ T cells from the margin of a lung tumor. The clonotype comes from a male donor with lung adenocarcinoma. The CD4 and CD8 labels of this study may be unreliable.

In DNA form, the CDR3 reads TGTGCCAGCAGCCAAGAGGGGGCGAGAGCCAAAAACACTCAGTACTTC. The encoded protein is CASSQEGARAKNTQYF. The chain recombines TRBV4-2 with TRBJ2-4; tentative D call: TRBD1 (6 bases). Per germline, CDR1 LGHNA and CDR2 YNFKEQ. CDR3 length: 16 amino acids.